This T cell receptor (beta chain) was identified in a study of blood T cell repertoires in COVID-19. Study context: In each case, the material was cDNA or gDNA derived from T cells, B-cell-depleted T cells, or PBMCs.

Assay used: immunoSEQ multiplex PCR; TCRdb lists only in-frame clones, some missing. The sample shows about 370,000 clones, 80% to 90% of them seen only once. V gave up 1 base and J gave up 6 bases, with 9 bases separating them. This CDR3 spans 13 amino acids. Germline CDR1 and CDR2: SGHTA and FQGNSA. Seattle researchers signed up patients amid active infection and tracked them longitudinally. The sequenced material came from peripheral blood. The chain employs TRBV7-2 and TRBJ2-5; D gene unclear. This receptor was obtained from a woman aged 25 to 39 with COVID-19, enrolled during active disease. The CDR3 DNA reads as TGTGCCAGCAGCTTAGGCTCGGAGAAGACCCAGTACTTC. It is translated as CASSLGSEKTQYF.